The 22 T cell receptor beta chains in this list originate from one sample, sequenced in a study of shared clonotypes between healthy human individuals. The repertoire was sequenced with immunoSEQ multiplex PCR; TCRdb's copy has only in-frame clones and lacks some. The sample consists of about 2.1 million clones, roughly 95% of them appearing once. Terminally differentiated effector memory CD45RA+ cells were left out of the naive CD8 fraction, which was CD45RO-negative and positively selected for CCR7. Sequenced input: naive CD8+ T cells from PBMCs. The receptors shown here come from a man between 18 and 29 years old in good health. Some clones in this sample may be carry-over from other donors' samples.

V usage is TRBV7-9 and J usage is TRBJ1-1; D is possibly TRBD1 (5 bases). Germline V gene lookup returns CDR1 SEHNR and CDR2 FQNEAQ (reference sequence). The CDR3 runs to 14 residues. V was shortened by 6 bases and J by 1 base, with 12 bases between the two germline ends. In DNA, the CDR3 is TGTGCCAGCAGGGGGGGACTCTCGAACACTGAAGCTTTCTTT. Translation gives CASRGGLSNTEAFF.

J is TRBJ2-7 and V is TRBV21-1; the DNA was not compared with TRBD1, the D call given in the table. TRBV21-1 constitutes a pseudogene. This CDR3 is built from 16 residues. The CDR3 region is CASSKTPEGHTYEQYF. The DNA of the CDR3 is TGTGCCAGCAGCAAAACCCCCGAGGGACACACCTACGAGCAGTACTTC.

CDR3 DNA sequence: TGTGCCAGCAGCCCCCTCGCAAAGGGAAGCAATGAGCAGTTCTTC. Encoded protein: CASSPLAKGSNEQFF. The chain couples TRBV7-2 to TRBJ2-1, with unresolved D. CDR1 and CDR2 (germline): SGHTA, FQGNSA. The ends were cut back, 5 bases at V and 6 bases at J, with 17 bases in the middle. The CDR3 length is 15 residues. Complete variable domain (other parts from reference TRBV7-2 and TRBJ2-1): GAGVSQSPSNKVTEKGKDVELRCDPISGHTALYWYRQSLGQGLEFLIYFQGNSAPDKSGLPSDRFSAERTGGSVSTLTIQRTQQEDSAVYLCASSPLAKGSNEQFFGPGTRLTVL.

The chain links TRBV10-3 to TRBJ2-7, with D perhaps assigned TRBD1 or TRBD2 (5 bases each). The V end was cut by 11 bases, the J end by 0 bases, with 20 bases between. The CDR3 sequence is 15 residues long. Germline V gives CDR1 ENHRY, CDR2 SYGVKD. CDR3 region: CASADRDQSSYEQYF. CDR3 DNA sequence: TGTGCCTCCGCGGACCGGGACCAGAGCTCCTACGAGCAGTACTTC.

This clone was counted a single time. This chain connects TRBV27 to TRBJ1-1, with unresolved D. The CDR3 totals 14 residues. The V gene's germline CDR1 is MNHEY and CDR2 SMNVEV (reference sequence). V gave up 3 bases and J gave up 1 base, with 9 bases separating them. As DNA, the CDR3 is TGTGCCAGCAGTTTGTTCAATACGAACACTGAAGCTTTCTTT. Its translation: CASSLFNTNTEAFF.

This clone was seen once. The chain combines TRBV19 with TRBJ1-1; D is ambiguous. This CDR3 comprises 13 residues. V gave up 6 bases and J gave up 6 bases, with 14 bases separating them. CDR1 is LNHDA and CDR2 is SQIVND in the germline V gene (reference sequence). The CDR3 reads CASRDLHWPEAFF. CDR3 sequence (DNA): TGTGCCAGTAGGGACTTACATTGGCCTGAAGCTTTCTTT.

Comment on this clone: The sample has other DNA sequences that encode this CDR3 too. This chain links TRBV9 with TRBJ1-1; D is ambiguous. V lost 0 bases, J lost 1 base, and 7 bases lay in between. Germline values: CDR1 SGDLS, CDR2 YYNGEE. The CDR3 covers 14 residues. CDR3 coding DNA: TGTGCCAGCAGCGTAGGAGGTACGAACACTGAAGCTTTCTTT. This sequence encodes CASSVGGTNTEAFF.

The rearrangement uses TRBV27 and TRBJ1-4; TRBD1 is a possible D gene (5 bases). The CDR3 totals 15 residues. CDR1 is MNHEY, CDR2 SMNVEV, per germline (reference sequence). V lost 5 bases to trimming and J lost 0 bases, with 10 bases between them. CDR3 protein: CASSPGPATNEKLFF. The CDR3 DNA is TGTGCCAGCAGTCCAGGGCCCGCAACTAATGAAAAACTGTTTTTT.

The table lists this clone with a count of one. The genes are TRBV7-9 and TRBJ2-4, with D maybe TRBD2 (5 bases). Germline CDR1 reads SEHNR; CDR2 reads FQNEAQ (reference sequence). The V end lost 8 bases, the J end lost 1 base, and 9 bases lay between the germline ends. This CDR3 has 13 residues. CDR3 in amino acids: CASRTGAKNIQYF. The CDR3 DNA sequence: TGTGCCAGCCGGACTGGGGCCAAAAACATTCAGTACTTC.

The chain joins TRBV7-6 to TRBJ2-1; 10 bases map to TRBD2. The CDR3 has 19 residues. The germline gives CDR1 SGHVS, CDR2 FNYEAQ. After removal of 5 bases from V and 0 bases from J, the junction contained 13 bases not matched to a gene. The CDR3 DNA reads as TGTGCCAGCAGCCGAGGGGCTAGCGGGAGTCGGAGCTCCTACAATGAGCAGTTCTTC. Translation gives CASSRGASGSRSSYNEQFF.

This clone has ten or more counts. Given a much more abundant clone one base away, this may be a read error. Other DNA sequences of this sample code for an identical CDR3. The V gene is TRBV9, the J gene TRBJ1-1; no clear D. The CDR3 runs 13 residues. Per germline, CDR1 SGDLS and CDR2 YYNGEE. Trimming stripped 0 bases from V and 1 base from J, with 4 bases between. The CDR3 bases are TGTGCCAGCAGCGTAGGGGAGAACACTGAAGCTTTCTTT. Its translation: CASSVGENTEAFF.

Points on this clone: Other nucleotide sequences from this sample produce the same CDR3. The CDR3 loop is CASSGGETQYF. The CDR3 nucleotides read TGTGCCAGCAGTGGGGGGGAGACCCAGTACTTC. The chain couples TRBV25-1 to TRBJ2-5; D possibly uses TRBD1 or TRBD2 (5 bases each). Germline CDR1 reads MGHDK; CDR2 reads SYGVNS. Trimming left V 4 bases short and J 5 bases short, with 5 bases between. The CDR3 consists of 11 residues.

This chain joins TRBV9 and TRBJ2-3; 8 bases align to TRBD1. This CDR3 is 20 amino acids long. V lost 0 bases, J lost 3 bases, and 18 bases stayed unmatched. Germline CDR1 reads SGDLS; CDR2 reads YYNGEE. In DNA, the CDR3 is TGTGCCAGCAGCGTAGGGAGACGGCCCCTGACAGGGGAAGGGACAGATACGCAGTATTTT. Translated: CASSVGRRPLTGEGTDTQYF.

This chain connects TRBV5-1 to TRBJ1-1; TRBD1 is a possible D gene (6 bases). CDR3 length equals 15 residues. Germline V gene sequence: CDR1 SGHRS, CDR2 YFSETQ. V was clipped by 1 base and J by 4 bases, with 14 bases between them. CDR3 sequence (DNA): TGCGCCAGCAGCTTGTACGCAGGGGCAGGCACTGAAGCTTTCTTT. Its protein is CASSLYAGAGTEAFF. Full variable domain (outside the CDR3, taken from reference TRBV5-1 and TRBJ1-1): KAGVTQTPRYLIKTRGQQVTLSCSPISGHRSVSWYQQTPGQGLQFLFEYFSETQRNKGNFPGRFSGRQFSNSRSEMNVSTLELGDSALYLCASSLYAGAGTEAFFGQGTRLTVV.

This clone showed up just once. The chain uses TRBV7-8 and TRBJ2-1; a weak D match, TRBD2 (5 bases). The V gene lost 1 base and the J gene lost 5 bases, with 9 bases spanning the gap. This CDR3 has 14 residues. Per germline, CDR1 SGHVS and CDR2 FQNEAQ. The CDR3 nucleotides are TGTGCCAGCAGCTTAGGCGGACTCGACAATGAGCAGTTCTTC. Protein: CASSLGGLDNEQFF.

As concerns this clone: Other DNA sequences in this specimen translate into the identical CDR3. The chain employs TRBV5-1 and TRBJ1-1; 7 bases align to TRBD1. CDR1 is SGHRS and CDR2 is YFSETQ in the germline V gene. V shed 7 bases and J 4 bases; nucleotides not matched to a gene: 4. The length of the CDR3 is 12 residues. The CDR3 spells CASRTGGTEAFF. CDR3 coding DNA: TGCGCCAGCCGGACAGGAGGCACTGAAGCTTTCTTT.

The chain carries TRBV28 and TRBJ2-7; 9 bases agree with TRBD2. The CDR3 has 15 amino acids. Germline lookup yields CDR1 MDHEN and CDR2 SYDVKM. V shed 2 bases and J 2 bases; nucleotides not matched to a gene: 4. Written as DNA, the CDR3 is TGTGCCAGCAGTTTACCTAGCGGGATGACCTACGAGCAGTACTTC. This translates into CASSLPSGMTYEQYF.

Only a few counts were recorded for this clone. At the DNA level, this CDR3 is encoded by other sequences in the same sample as well. V is TRBV5-6 and J is TRBJ1-1; no firm D call. V lost 0 bases to trimming and J lost 2 bases, with 5 bases between them. CDR1 and CDR2 from the germline V gene are SGHDT and YYEEEE. The CDR3 is made up of 13 amino acids. In DNA, the CDR3 is TGTGCCAGCAGCTTGGGGGGAAACACTGAAGCTTTCTTT. Residues: CASSLGGNTEAFF.

This chain joins TRBV5-1 and TRBJ2-7; 7 bases line up with TRBD1. CDR3 length: 13 residues. The J segment lost 3 bases and the V segment lost 6 bases, leaving 6 bases of the junction unmatched. Germline CDR1 SGHRS, CDR2 YFSETQ. The CDR3 nucleotides are TGCGCCAGCAACCCCGCAGGGGGCTACGAGCAGTACTTC. Translated, it gives CASNPAGGYEQYF.

V gene TRBV27 combines with J gene TRBJ1-5, with TRBD1 matching over 9 bases. Germline V lookup: CDR1 MNHEY, CDR2 SMNVEV (reference sequence). CDR3 length: 13 amino acids. The V and J ends lost 3 bases and 11 bases, in that order; junction bases with no gene match: 5. CDR3: CASSLTGGKSQHF. The CDR3, as DNA: TGTGCCAGCAGTTTGACAGGGGGTAAGTCCCAGCATTTT.

The CDR3 nucleotides read TGCGCCAGCAGCAGCCGGGACAGGGTTTTGCCCGGGGAGCTGTTTTTT. Amino acids: CASSSRDRVLPGELFF. The chain recombines TRBV5-1 with TRBJ2-2; 9 bases fit TRBD1. Unmatched junction bases numbered 10, after V lost 4 bases and J lost 6 bases. The CDR3 has 16 residues. CDR1 and CDR2 (germline): SGHRS, YFSETQ.

The CDR3 DNA is TGTGCTTCGTCACCACTCGTCTATGGCTACACCTTC. Translating gives CASSPLVYGYTF. The genes are TRBV28 and TRBJ1-2; D is unclear. The V gene's germline CDR1 is MDHEN and CDR2 SYDVKM. The CDR3 has 12 amino acids.